This T cell receptor beta chain originates from a study of T-cell memory formation after mild COVID-19 (dated by TCRdb to the early 2020s). For the study in its entirety: TCR sequence clusters from the two donors were found to be largely donor specific. In a couple of donors, T-cell clones that expanded and contracted after mild COVID-19 were followed by sequencing TCRalpha and TCRbeta repertoires longitudinally. Two young, previously healthy adult volunteers, one female and one male, were included in the cohort.

Instrument used: Illumina NovaSeq 6000. TCRalpha and TCRbeta cDNA libraries were constructed by 5'RACE with constant-segment primers, with sample barcodes and unique molecular identifiers being introduced. Trizol reagent was used to extract RNA from every sample. Amplification of the libraries took two PCR steps, and the second step added a second sample barcode plus Illumina TruSeq adapters. Sequencing of libraries was performed on an Illumina NovaSeq with 2 x 150 bp paired-end reads. The paper's processing steps were these. The reads were demultiplexed and collapsed into UMI-guided consensus sequences using migec v1.2.7. Using mixcr v2.1.11, the UMI consensuses were aligned to TRA and TRB V and J templates and assembled into clonotypes. Clonotypes were classified as expanded or contracted when called significant by both edgeR and NoisET, with noise models trained on biological replicates. edgeR calls used a false discovery rate-adjusted p below 0.01 and a log2 fold-change threshold of 1. PCA with hierarchical clustering of max-normalized trajectories of the 1000 most abundant clonotypes was used as exploratory dynamics analysis. The CD4 or CD8 phenotype of responding clones was assigned using the separately sequenced CD4+ and CD8+ repertoires. The public reads were run again by TCRdb, first through fastp at Q25 and then through MiXCR, and only productive beta chains were kept. Duplicate CDR3 protein sequences are folded into a single record with the most common DNA and genes. These V and J calls rely on TCRdb rather than the paper's analysis. This sample comprises fewer than 650,000 distinct CDR3 sequences, roughly 17% of them detected only once. The ten biggest clones cover around 7.8% of the sample.

The investigation overall reported the following: Contracting CD4+ clones turned up mainly in the CM and EM memory subsets, whereas EMRA was where CD8+ clones were enriched. Some responding clones were found in pre-infection memory, which suggests that pre-existing cross-reactive memory T cells took part in the SARS-CoV-2 response. From day 15 to 85, contracting clones showed balanced CD4/CD8 phenotypes, whereas a second wave of clones that expanded from day 15 to 37 leaned towards CD4+. SARS-CoV-2 specificity was not confirmed for the second-wave clones peaking on day 37. The study covered only a couple of mild cases, and larger cohorts including severe cases with pre-infection samples were considered necessary.

The germline ends are 14 bases apart after V is trimmed by 7 bases and J by 2 bases. Inclusive of the bounding cysteine and phenylalanine, the CDR3 is 14 residues long. The DNA shown is the 42-base CDR3, in frame from base 1. This clonotype showed up just a few times. There is no known antigen for this receptor. There are no base qualities to consult, and no much larger clone falls within one base. PBMCs were isolated by Ficoll-Paque density gradient centrifugation. The rearrangement combines TRBV12-3 or TRBV12-4 with TRBJ1-2, with TRBD1 tentatively as D gene (6 bases match). Sequencing was performed on PBMCs or a T cell subset sorted from them (not recorded which). This receptor was obtained from an adult woman who had mild COVID-19 (a few samples of this study predate the infection). The sample titles of this study are shuffled in the database, so cell type and time point are left out; the donor was told from shared clones. The DNA sequence is TGTGCCAGCACCGGGACTACAGGGAACTATGGCTACACCTTC. The resulting protein is CASTGTTGNYGYTF.